These 5 T cell receptor beta chains were all obtained from the same sample, sequenced in a study of cytomegalovirus exposure and HLA in healthy donors. PCR primers comprised 60 Vbeta and 13 Jbeta primers. Method: immunoSEQ multiplex PCR; TCRdb's copy keeps in-frame clones and lacks some. The table records about 120,000 clones, 65% to 90% of them present only once. The sequenced sample was PBMCs. Every receptor here comes from a woman in her twenties or thirties in good health and CMV-seronegative.

The chain employs TRBV4-1 and TRBJ2-1; TRBD1 agrees at 9 bases. After removal of 5 bases from V and 8 bases from J, the junction contained 4 bases not matched to a gene. CDR3 length: 13 amino acids. The V gene's germline CDR1 is MGHRA and CDR2 YSYEKL. The CDR3 DNA follows: TGCGCCAGCAGCTCGGGACAGGGATATGAGCAGTTCTTC. Translated, it gives CASSSGQGYEQFF.

The chain uses TRBV15 and TRBJ2-1; a possible D gene is TRBD1 (5 bases). The CDR3 is made up of 16 amino acids. The V gene's germline CDR1 is LNHNV and CDR2 YYDKDF (reference sequence). Trimming shortened V by 5 bases and J by 0 bases, and 14 bases separated the two germline ends. CDR3 bases: TGTGCCACCAGCCCCCGCGCAGGGCTCTCCTACAATGAGCAGTTCTTC. The encoded protein is CATSPRAGLSYNEQFF.

The chain joins TRBV6-1 to TRBJ2-7, with D possibly being TRBD1 (6 bases). The CDR3 is made up of 15 amino acids. V gave up 3 bases and J gave up 2 bases, with 14 bases separating them. CDR1 MNHNS and CDR2 SASEGT come from the germline V gene. The CDR3 DNA sequence: TGTGCCAGCAGTGAGATACAGGGAACAGCCTACGAGCAGTACTTC. Translating it yields CASSEIQGTAYEQYF.

A note on this clone: An end of the junction does not agree with germline; a read error may underlie this. The genes are TRBV6-1 and TRBJ2-7; perhaps TRBD1 as D (6 bases). CDR3 length: 12 residues. Looked up from germline, CDR1 is MNHNS and CDR2 is SASEGT. CDR3: CASSEAPTGWDF. CDR3 in DNA: TGTGCCAGCAGTGAAGCGCCGACAGGCTGGGACTTC.

The chain's CDR3 is CASSQGLQETQYF. The CDR3 nucleotides are TGCGCCAGCAGCCAAGGACTTCAAGAGACCCAGTACTTC. The rearrangement joins TRBV4-1 to TRBJ2-5; D call uncertain. The germline V gene encodes CDR1 MGHRA and CDR2 YSYEKL. This CDR3 is built from 13 residues. V was clipped by 1 base and J by 2 bases, with 5 bases between them.